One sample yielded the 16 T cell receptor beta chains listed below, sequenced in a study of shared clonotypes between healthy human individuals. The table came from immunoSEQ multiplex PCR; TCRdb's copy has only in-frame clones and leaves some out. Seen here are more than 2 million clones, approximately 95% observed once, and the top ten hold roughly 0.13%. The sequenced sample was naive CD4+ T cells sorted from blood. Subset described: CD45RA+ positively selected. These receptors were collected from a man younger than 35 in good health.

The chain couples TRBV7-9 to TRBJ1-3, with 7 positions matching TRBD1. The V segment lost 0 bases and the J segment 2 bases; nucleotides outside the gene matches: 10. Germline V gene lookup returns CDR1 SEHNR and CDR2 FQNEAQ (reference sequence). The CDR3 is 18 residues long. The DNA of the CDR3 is TGTGCCAGCAGCTTAGCCCGTAGACAGGGCAAAGCTGGAAACACCATATATTTT. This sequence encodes CASSLARRQGKAGNTIYF.

The DNA for the CDR3 is TGCGCCAGCAGCCCTTCCAGGGCGAACACTGAAGCTTTCTTT. Translating gives CASSPSRANTEAFF. V and J are TRBV5-1 and TRBJ1-1; weak D call: TRBD1 (5 bases). The CDR3 extends over 14 amino acids. V was pared by 4 bases and J by 1 base, with 11 bases between. CDR1 is SGHRS and CDR2 is YFSETQ in the germline V gene.

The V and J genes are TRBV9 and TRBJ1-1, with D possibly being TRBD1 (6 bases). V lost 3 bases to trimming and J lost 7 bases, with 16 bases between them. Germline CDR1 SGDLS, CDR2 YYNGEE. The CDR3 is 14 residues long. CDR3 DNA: TGTGCCAGCAGCGCTCCCGTGAAAGGGGGTGAAGCTTTCTTT. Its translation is CASSAPVKGGEAFF. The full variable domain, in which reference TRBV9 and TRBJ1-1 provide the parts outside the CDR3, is DSGVTQTPKHLITATGQRVTLRCSPRSGDLSVYWYQQSLDQGLQFLIQYYNGEERAKGNILERFSAQQFPDLHSELNLSSLELGDSALYFCASSAPVKGGEAFFGQGTRLTVV.

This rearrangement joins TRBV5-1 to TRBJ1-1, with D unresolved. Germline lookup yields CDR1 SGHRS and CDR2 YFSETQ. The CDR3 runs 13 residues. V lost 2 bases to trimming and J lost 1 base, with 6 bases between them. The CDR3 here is CASSFQTNTEAFF. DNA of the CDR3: TGCGCCAGCAGCTTTCAAACGAACACTGAAGCTTTCTTT. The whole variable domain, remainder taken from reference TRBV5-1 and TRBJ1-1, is KAGVTQTPRYLIKTRGQQVTLSCSPISGHRSVSWYQQTPGQGLQFLFEYFSETQRNKGNFPGRFSGRQFSNSRSEMNVSTLELGDSALYLCASSFQTNTEAFFGQGTRLTVV.

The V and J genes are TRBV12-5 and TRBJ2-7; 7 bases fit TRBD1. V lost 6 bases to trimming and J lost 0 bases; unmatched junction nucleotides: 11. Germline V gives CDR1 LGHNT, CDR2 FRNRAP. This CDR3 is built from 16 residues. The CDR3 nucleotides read TGTGCTAGTGGATCCCGACAGGGTAGGATCTCCTACGAGCAGTACTTC. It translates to CASGSRQGRISYEQYF.

The DNA of the CDR3 is TGTGCCAGCAGCGCGCTCCAGGGCTCCTACGAGCAGTACTTC. It codes for CASSALQGSYEQYF. The chain is built from TRBV5-8 and TRBJ2-7; D might be TRBD1 (5 bases). Germline CDR1 is SGHTS and CDR2 is YDEGEE. The CDR3 extends over 14 amino acids. V was clipped by 4 bases and J by 0 bases, with 11 bases between them.

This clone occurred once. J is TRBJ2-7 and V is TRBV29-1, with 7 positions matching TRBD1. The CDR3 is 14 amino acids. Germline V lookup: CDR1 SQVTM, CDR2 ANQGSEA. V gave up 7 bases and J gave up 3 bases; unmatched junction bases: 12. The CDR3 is CSAKSGPGGYEQYF. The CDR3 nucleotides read TGCAGCGCCAAAAGTGGGCCAGGGGGCTACGAGCAGTACTTC.

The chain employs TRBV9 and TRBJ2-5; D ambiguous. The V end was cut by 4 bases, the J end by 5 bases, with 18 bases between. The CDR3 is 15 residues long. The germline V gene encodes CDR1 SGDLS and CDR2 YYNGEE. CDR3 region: CASSPRPLSGETQYF. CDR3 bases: TGTGCCAGCAGCCCAAGGCCCCTCTCCGGGGAGACCCAGTACTTC. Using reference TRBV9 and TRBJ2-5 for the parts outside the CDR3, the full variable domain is DSGVTQTPKHLITATGQRVTLRCSPRSGDLSVYWYQQSLDQGLQFLIQYYNGEERAKGNILERFSAQQFPDLHSELNLSSLELGDSALYFCASSPRPLSGETQYFGPGTRLLVL.

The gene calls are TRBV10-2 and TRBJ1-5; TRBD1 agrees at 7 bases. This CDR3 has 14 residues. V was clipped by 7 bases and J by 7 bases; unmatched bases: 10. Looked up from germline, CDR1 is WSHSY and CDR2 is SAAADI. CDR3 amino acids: CASKGRQGGQPQHF. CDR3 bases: TGCGCCAGCAAAGGCCGACAGGGAGGCCAGCCCCAGCATTTT.

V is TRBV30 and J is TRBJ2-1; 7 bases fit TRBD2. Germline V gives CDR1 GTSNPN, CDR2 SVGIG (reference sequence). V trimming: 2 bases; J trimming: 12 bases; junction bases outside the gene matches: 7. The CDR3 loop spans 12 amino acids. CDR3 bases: TGTGCCTGGAGTTTGCCGGGACTATCGCAGTTCTTC. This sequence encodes CAWSLPGLSQFF.

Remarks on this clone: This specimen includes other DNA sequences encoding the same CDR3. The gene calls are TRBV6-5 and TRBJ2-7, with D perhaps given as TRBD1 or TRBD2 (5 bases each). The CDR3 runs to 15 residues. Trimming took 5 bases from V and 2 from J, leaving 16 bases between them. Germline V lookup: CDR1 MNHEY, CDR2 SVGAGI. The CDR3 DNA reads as TGTGCCAGCAGTCCTTCAGGGACCGGGACCTACGAGCAGTACTTC. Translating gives CASSPSGTGTYEQYF.

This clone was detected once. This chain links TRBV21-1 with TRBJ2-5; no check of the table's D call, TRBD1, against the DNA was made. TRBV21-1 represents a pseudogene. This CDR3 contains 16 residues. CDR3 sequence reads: CASSNRTGDSRETQYF. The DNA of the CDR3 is TGTGCCAGCAGCAATCGAACAGGGGATTCTAGGGAGACCCAGTACTTC.

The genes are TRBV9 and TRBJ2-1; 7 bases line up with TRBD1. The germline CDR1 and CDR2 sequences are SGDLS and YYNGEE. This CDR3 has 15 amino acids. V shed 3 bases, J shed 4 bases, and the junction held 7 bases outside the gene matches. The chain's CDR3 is CASSGGQYPYNEQFF. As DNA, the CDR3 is TGTGCCAGCAGCGGGGGACAGTATCCTTACAATGAGCAGTTCTTC.

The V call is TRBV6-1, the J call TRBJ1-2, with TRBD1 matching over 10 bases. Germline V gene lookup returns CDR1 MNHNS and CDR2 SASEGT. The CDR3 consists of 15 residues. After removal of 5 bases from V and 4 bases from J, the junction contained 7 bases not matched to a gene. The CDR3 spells CASSTGTGEGYGYTF. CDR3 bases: TGTGCCAGCAGTACGGGGACAGGGGAGGGCTATGGCTACACCTTC.

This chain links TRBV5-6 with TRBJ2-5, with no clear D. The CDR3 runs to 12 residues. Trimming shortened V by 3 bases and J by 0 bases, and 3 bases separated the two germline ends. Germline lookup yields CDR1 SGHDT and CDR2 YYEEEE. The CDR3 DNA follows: TGTGCCAGCAGCTCGTACCAAGAGACCCAGTACTTC. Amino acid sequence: CASSSYQETQYF.

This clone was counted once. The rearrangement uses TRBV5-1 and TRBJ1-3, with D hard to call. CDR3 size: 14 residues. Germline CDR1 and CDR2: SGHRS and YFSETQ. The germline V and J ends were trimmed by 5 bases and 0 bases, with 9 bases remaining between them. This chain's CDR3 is CASRAVLSGNTIYF. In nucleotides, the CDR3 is TGCGCCAGCAGGGCGGTACTCTCTGGAAACACCATATATTTT.